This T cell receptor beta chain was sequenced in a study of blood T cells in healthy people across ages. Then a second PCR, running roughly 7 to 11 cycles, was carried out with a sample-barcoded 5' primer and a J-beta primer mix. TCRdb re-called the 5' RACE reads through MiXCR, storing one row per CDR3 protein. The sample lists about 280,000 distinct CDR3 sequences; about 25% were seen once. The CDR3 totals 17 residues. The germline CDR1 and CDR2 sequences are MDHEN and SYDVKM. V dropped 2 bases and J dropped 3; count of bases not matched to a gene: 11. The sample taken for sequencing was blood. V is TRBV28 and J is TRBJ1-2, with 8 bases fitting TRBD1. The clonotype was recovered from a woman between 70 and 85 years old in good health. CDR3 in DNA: TGTGCCAGCAGTTTAAGATTCCAGGGGGCAATTGACTATGGCTACACCTTC. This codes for CASSLRFQGAIDYGYTF.